This record looks at one T cell receptor (beta chain) sequence and its context. Only a few counts were recorded for this clonotype. This clone's antigen is unknown. No clone much larger than this one lies a single base away; base qualities are absent. To prepare the library, 5' RACE was applied. Sequencing took place on an Illumina HiSeq 2500. A second PCR of about 6 to 12 cycles was run with a J-beta primer mix and a sample-barcoded 5' primer. A template-switch 5' adaptor carrying 12 random nucleotides introduced a unique molecular identifier onto each TCR beta cDNA molecule. Each sample yielded at least 3 million CDR3-containing paired-end reads. First-strand cDNA synthesis was performed from all RNA using the Mint cDNA synthesis kit, with priming by a TRBC-specific oligonucleotide. Following uracil-DNA glycosylase treatment, a first 18-cycle PCR with universal primers M1SS and BC2_uni_R was performed on all cDNA. The authors' pipeline ran thus. Normalization of each sample was performed by random selection of 1 million high-quality reads, each carrying a distinct molecular identifier. Instead of being binned into consensus sequences, reads with shared molecular identifiers were discarded. CDR3 identification, clonotype clustering and error correction used MiTCR with a Q25 quality threshold and the strictest error-elimination algorithm. A nonparametric unseen species model with Euler transformation was used to estimate a lower bound on total TCR beta diversity. TCRdb reworked the public reads: Q25 trimming with fastp, MiXCR clone assembly, productive beta chains retained. Records with the same CDR3 protein are collapsed into one entry carrying the most frequent genes and DNA. Clone size and V and J calls follow TCRdb, not the original study. The table for this sample lists about 680,000 distinct CDR3 sequences; over 45% of them were counted only once. The ten largest clones take up 25% to 35% of the sample.

The data belong to a study of blood T cells in healthy people across ages (dated by TCRdb to between 2015 and 2017). About the full investigation: In model experiments, template switching captured about one uniquely barcoded TCR beta cDNA molecule for every two T cells. To avoid experimental bias, donors of different ages were spread randomly across the sequencing lanes. Using deep sequencing normalized with unique cDNA molecular identifiers, the study measured how TCR beta repertoire diversity changes with age. Donors were grouped into four age groups: young (average roughly 15 years), middle-aged (less than 40), aged (62) and long-lived (around 80). Two additional independent replicas of 1 million unique cDNA reads from the same blood draw were analyzed for two donors (one aged 18 to 29 and one aged 80 or older). Results the study describes overall, beyond this receptor: Since profiling was done on bulk unsorted PBMCs, naive and antigen-experienced compartments could not be conclusively compared. The CMV infection status of donors was not known, potentially confounding age-related changes in expanded clonotypes. As age increased, observed TCR beta diversity per million T cells dropped in a roughly linear way, and a significant reduction was already evident by age roughly 36. A strong correlation was found between observed TCR beta diversity and the percentage of naive T cells measured by flow cytometry. The long-lived group showed more naive CD4+ T cells, fewer expanded clones and increased TCR diversity than the aged group, suggesting age selection. Estimates of total diversity based on one million sequenced T cells were considered lower bounds and underestimates.

Donors were 39 systemically healthy Caucasian individuals from Russia aged roughly 6 to 90 years. Each donor gave about 10 milliliters of peripheral blood, drawn into EDTA-treated Vacutainer tubes. Ficoll-Paque density-gradient centrifugation was used to isolate PBMCs, with at least 6 million obtained per sample. Total RNA, at least 6 micrograms per sample, was extracted from PBMCs with Trizol reagent. For every donor, an aliquot of PBMCs went through flow cytometry to measure the percentages of naive CD45RAhigh/CD27high T cells. Reading the germline V gene (reference sequence) gives CDR1 LGHDT and CDR2 YNNKEL. The V end loses 0 bases and the J end loses 6 bases, and a stretch of 17 bases separates them. The CDR3, from cysteine to phenylalanine, totals 16 residues. Left in the record is the CDR3 DNA by itself, 48 bases read in frame from the first base.

This sequence originates from a woman in her sixties or seventies in good health. Specimen: blood. Recombination joined TRBV3-1 with TRBJ2-5; the D segment could be TRBD2, given 6 matching bases. The bases read TGTGCCAGCAGCCAAGAAGGAGGGGTAGGTTGGCAGACCCAGTACTTC. It translates to CASSQEGGVGWQTQYF.